This is a list of T cell receptor beta chains from one sample in a study of cytomegalovirus exposure and HLA in healthy donors. The table came from immunoSEQ multiplex PCR; TCRdb's copy has only in-frame clones and leaves some out. The sample consists of about 150,000 clones, just over 65% of them appearing once. The sequencing input was PBMCs. These receptors were obtained from a woman aged 60-75 years in good health and CMV-seronegative. Each CDR3 is given with its conserved first and last residue. A D gene is named only where the DNA matches it firmly. The size entry is marked missing in some rows and otherwise reads once, few, many or a size class.

clone size,V gene,J gene,CDR3 length,D gene,CDR3 DNA,CDR3 protein
NA,TRBV2,TRBJ1-4,13,NA,TGTGCCAGCAGTCTGGGCAGGAATGAAAAACTGTTTTTT,CASSLGRNEKLFF
NA,TRBV5-4,TRBJ2-3,14,NA,TGTGCCAGCAGGGAAGGTGGGGCCACAGATACGCAGTATTTT,CASREGGATDTQYF
NA,TRBV4-3,TRBJ2-1,17,NA,TGCGCCAGCAGCCAGGAAATTGCGGCTAGCTCCTACAATGAGCAGTTCTTC,CASSQEIAASSYNEQFF
few,TRBV19,TRBJ1-6,13,TRBD1,TGTGCCAGTCTGGGACAGCCAAATTCACCCCTCCACTTT,CASLGQPNSPLHF
few,TRBV28,TRBJ2-5,13,TRBD1,TGTGCCAGCTTTGGACAGGTCCAAGAGACCCAGTACTTC,CASFGQVQETQYF
once,TRBV7-2,TRBJ2-2,16,TRBD2,TGTGCCAGCAGCCCGCTGACTAGCCTAATCACCGGGGAGCTGTTTTTT,CASSPLTSLITGELFF
NA,TRBV2,TRBJ2-1,13,NA,TGTGCCAGCAGTGTTCTTGGCTTTCCTGAGCAGTTCTTC,CASSVLGFPEQFF
NA,TRBV11-2,TRBJ2-1,15,NA,TGTGCCAGCAGCTTAACGGGGAGCTCCTACAATGAGCAGTTCTTC,CASSLTGSSYNEQFF
few,TRBV5-6,TRBJ2-7,17,TRBD2,TGTGCCAGCAGCTTGAGGAGGGTAGCGGGAGCGCTTACCGAGCAGTACTTC,CASSLRRVAGALTEQYF
NA,TRBV16,TRBJ2-1,13,NA,TGTGCCAGCAGCCAAGGGCATTACAATGAGCAGTTCTTC,CASSQGHYNEQFF
NA,TRBV6-4,TRBJ2-3,16,NA,TGTGCCAGCAGGCCCCTCGGGGGGACACTACAAGATACGCAGTATTTT,CASRPLGGTLQDTQYF
NA,TRBV4-2,TRBJ2-3,15,NA,TGTGCCAGCAGCCATACCCTAATTAGCACAGATACGCAGTATTTT,CASSHTLISTDTQYF
few,TRBV28,TRBJ2-3,16,NA,NA,CASSSSGTGQGDTQYF
NA,TRBV2,TRBJ2-6,14,NA,TGTGCCAGCAATCGGAGGGGTGGGGCCAACGTCCTGACTTTC,CASNRRGGANVLTF
few,TRBV4-1,TRBJ2-1,15,TRBD2,TGCGCCAGCAGCCAATTCGTAACTAGCGGGAATGAGCAGTTCTTC,CASSQFVTSGNEQFF